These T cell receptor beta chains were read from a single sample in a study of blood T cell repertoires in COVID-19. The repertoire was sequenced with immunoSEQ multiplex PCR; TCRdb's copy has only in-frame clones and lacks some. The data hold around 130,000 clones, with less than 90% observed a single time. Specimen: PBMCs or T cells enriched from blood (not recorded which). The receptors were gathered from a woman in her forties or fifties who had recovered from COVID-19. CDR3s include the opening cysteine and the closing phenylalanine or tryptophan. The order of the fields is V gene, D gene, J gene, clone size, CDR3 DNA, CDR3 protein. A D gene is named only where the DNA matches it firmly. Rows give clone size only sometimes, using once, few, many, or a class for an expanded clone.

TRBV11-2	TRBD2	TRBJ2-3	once	TGTGCCAGCAGCCCCCGACTAGCGCCTCGTAGCACAGATACGCAGTATTTT	CASSPRLAPRSTDTQYF
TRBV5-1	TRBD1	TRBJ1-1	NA	TGCGCCAGCAGCCACGGGACAGGGAACACTGAAGCTTTCTTT	CASSHGTGNTEAFF
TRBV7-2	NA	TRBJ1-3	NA	TGTGCCAGCAGCCCAGGGATCGTCGGAAACACCATATATTTT	CASSPGIVGNTIYF
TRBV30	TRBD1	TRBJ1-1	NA	TGTGCCTGGGGATGGGGACAGGGGTTGACTGAAGCTTTCTTT	CAWGWGQGLTEAFF
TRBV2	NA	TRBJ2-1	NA	TGTGCCAGCAGTGAAGCGTGGCAGGCTACCTACAATGAGCAGTTCTTC	CASSEAWQATYNEQFF
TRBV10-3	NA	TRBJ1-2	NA	TGTGCCATCAGAACCGGGACTGGGGAAGATGGCTACACCTTC	CAIRTGTGEDGYTF
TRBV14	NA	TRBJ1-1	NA	TGTGCCAGCAGCTTGACTCAGGGTCTGGGTGACACTGAAGCTTTCTTT	CASSLTQGLGDTEAFF
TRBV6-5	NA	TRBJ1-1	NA	TGTGCCAGCATCGACAACTGGAACACTGAAGCTTTCTTT	CASIDNWNTEAFF
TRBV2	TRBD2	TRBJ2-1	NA	TGTGCCAGCAGCCTAGCGGGGGACTCCTACAATGAGCAGTTCTTC	CASSLAGDSYNEQFF
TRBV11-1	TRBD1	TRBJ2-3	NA	TGTGCCAGCAGCTTAGAAACAGGGGGAGTAGATACGCAGTATTTT	CASSLETGGVDTQYF
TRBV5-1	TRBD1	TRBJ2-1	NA	TGCGCCAGCAGCTTGGAGGGGGCCCCATACAATGAGCAGTTCTTC	CASSLEGAPYNEQFF
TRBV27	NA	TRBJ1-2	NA	TGTGCCACCAGTCGCGGTCAGAACTATGGCTACACCTTC	CATSRGQNYGYTF
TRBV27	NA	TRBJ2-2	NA	TGTGCCAGCAGTCGGATAGGGGTACACACCGGGGAGCTGTTTTTT	CASSRIGVHTGELFF
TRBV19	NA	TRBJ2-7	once	TGTGCCAGTAGTCAGGACAGCTCCTACGAGCAGTACTTC	CASSQDSSYEQYF
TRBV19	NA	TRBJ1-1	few	TGTGCCAGTAGTATATCACATGGGGGGACTGAAGCTTTCTTT	CASSISHGGTEAFF
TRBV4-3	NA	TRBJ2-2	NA	TGCGCCAGCAGCCAAGCACAGGGAGCGAACACCGGGGAGCTGTTTTTT	CASSQAQGANTGELFF
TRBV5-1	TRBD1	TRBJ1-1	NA	TGCGCCAGCAGCTTGGCCAAGGGACAGGGGGCCGTGTACACTGAAGCTTTCTTT	CASSLAKGQGAVYTEAFF
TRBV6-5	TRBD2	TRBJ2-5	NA	TGTGCCAGCAGTCATGGGGGGGTTAAGGAGACCCAGTACTTC	CASSHGGVKETQYF
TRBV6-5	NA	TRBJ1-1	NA	TGTGCCAGCAGTTACTCGCCAGGAGGAGGCACTGAAGCTTTCTTT	CASSYSPGGGTEAFF
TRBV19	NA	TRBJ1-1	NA	TGTGCCAGTAGTATGAGAGGCTGGACTGAAGCTTTCTTT	CASSMRGWTEAFF
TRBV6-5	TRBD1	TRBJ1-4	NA	TGTGCCAGCGATGGCGGGACAGCCGGTGAAAAACTGTTTTTT	CASDGGTAGEKLFF
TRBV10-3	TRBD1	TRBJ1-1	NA	TGTGCCATAAACAGGGGCGACACTGAAGCTTTCTTT	CAINRGDTEAFF
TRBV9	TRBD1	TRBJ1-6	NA	TGTGCCAGCAGCGGGGACAGGACGTATTCACCCCTCCACTTT	CASSGDRTYSPLHF
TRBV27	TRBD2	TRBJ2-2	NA	TGTGCCAGCAGTTTAGGACTAGCGCTGAACACCGGGGAGCTGTTTTTT	CASSLGLALNTGELFF